This TCR beta chain appears in the sequencing data of a study of blood T cell repertoires in COVID-19. TCRdb keeps only in-frame clones here, not all; method: immunoSEQ multiplex PCR. This sample has a few hundred thousand clones, with roughly 86% found just once. In germline, CDR1 is SGHKS, CDR2 YYEKEE (reference sequence). V was shortened by 0 bases and J by 9 bases, with 13 bases between the two germline ends. CDR3 length equals 15 residues. This clone was picked up one time. The clonotype comes from a man aged 40-55 years in a cohort exposed to, infected with or recovered from COVID-19 (not recorded which). The sequenced material came from PBMCs or T cells enriched from blood (not recorded which). The V call is TRBV5-5, the J call TRBJ1-6; D ambiguous. The CDR3 sequence is CASSLVLGIRSPLHF. The CDR3 DNA reads as TGTGCCAGCAGCTTGGTATTGGGCATCCGTTCACCCCTCCACTTT.